This is a list of T cell receptor beta chains from one sample in a study of cytomegalovirus exposure and HLA in healthy donors. Method: immunoSEQ multiplex PCR; TCRdb's copy keeps in-frame clones and lacks some. The sample yields tens of thousands of clones, about 70% seen once. Material: PBMCs. The receptors here all came from a woman aged 25-40 years in good health and CMV-seronegative. The CDR3 runs from the conserved cysteine through the conserved F or W. The D gene is left open where the match is weak. A row's size may be missing; if present it is once, few, many or a size class.

>-|TRBV5-1|TRBJ1-1|TRBD1
TGCGCCAGCAGCTTGGGACAGGGGGGCACTGAAGCTTTCTTT
CASSLGQGGTEAFF
>-|TRBV27|TRBJ2-4|-
TGTGCCAGCAGACTTCAGGGGGCCAAAAACATTCAGTACTTC
CASRLQGAKNIQYF
>once|TRBV6-5|TRBJ2-2|TRBD1
TGTGCCAGCAGCCGGGACAGGGGAAGTACCGGGGAGCTGTTTTTT
CASSRDRGSTGELFF
>-|TRBV9|TRBJ2-3|-
TGTGCCAGCAGCGTAGGGGCAGGGTCGGATACGCAGTATTTT
CASSVGAGSDTQYF
>once|TRBV11-2|TRBJ2-3|-
TGTGCCAGCAGCCCTCACCCAGGACAGACAAGCACAGATACGCAGTATTTT
CASSPHPGQTSTDTQYF
>-|TRBV2|TRBJ1-2|-
TGTGCCAGCAGTGAAACGGTCTATGGCTACACCTTC
CASSETVYGYTF
>-|TRBV27|TRBJ2-1|-
TGTGCCAGCAGTTTATCTTTTGGGGGCCCACCCTACAATGAGCAGTTCTTC
CASSLSFGGPPYNEQFF
>-|TRBV2|TRBJ1-2|TRBD1
TGTGCCAGCAGAAGCGGACAGGTCGGCGGCTACACCTTC
CASRSGQVGGYTF
>-|TRBV2|TRBJ2-5|-
TGTGCCAGCAGTAGGGGGTGGGAGACCCAGTACTTC
CASSRGWETQYF
>-|TRBV11-2|TRBJ2-3|-
TGTGCCAGCAGCTTACGTTGGGGGCAGGGCACAGATACGCAGTATTTT
CASSLRWGQGTDTQYF
>-|TRBV11-2|TRBJ1-1|TRBD1
TGTGCCAGCAGCCAAACAGGGGGCGCGGGATACACTGAAGCTTTCTTT
CASSQTGGAGYTEAFF
>-|TRBV7-6|TRBJ2-3|-
TGTGCCAGCAGCTTAAGTGAGACGCAGTATTTT
CASSLSETQYF
>-|TRBV5-4|TRBJ1-4|TRBD1
TGTGCCAGCAGCTTGGTCGACAGGGGGCGTAAACTGTTTTTT
CASSLVDRGRKLFF
>-|TRBV5-4|TRBJ2-1|TRBD2
TGTGCCAGCAGCCAAGCCGAGACTAGCGGGGGGGCCTTTGCCCATGAGCAGTTCTTC
CASSQAETSGGAFAHEQFF
>-|TRBV9|TRBJ2-1|TRBD2
TGTGCCAGCAGCGTAATGGGACTAGCGAACAATGAGCAGTTCTTC
CASSVMGLANNEQFF
>-|TRBV5-1|TRBJ2-3|-
TGCGCCAGCAGCTTGACAGGGATTTCAGATACGCAGTATTTT
CASSLTGISDTQYF
>-|TRBV19|TRBJ2-6|-
TGTGCCAGTCGTGGGGGCGCTGGGGCCAACGTCCTGACTTTC
CASRGGAGANVLTF
>-|TRBV7-9|TRBJ2-3|TRBD1
TGTGCCAGCAGCTCCCAGACAGGGGGCATTAGCACAGATACGCAGTATTTT
CASSSQTGGISTDTQYF
>-|TRBV4-2|TRBJ1-5|TRBD1
TGTGCCAGCAGCCAAAGGGACAGAAGTAATCAGCCCCAGCATTTT
CASSQRDRSNQPQHF
>few|TRBV7-3|TRBJ2-2|TRBD1
TGTGCCAGCAGCTCCTCGGCAGGGGGTACCGGGGAGCTGTTTTTT
CASSSSAGGTGELFF
>-|TRBV9|TRBJ2-1|TRBD2
TGTGCCAGCAGCGTAGGGGGGGGGACTAGCGGGGGTTACAATGAGCAGTTCTTC
CASSVGGGTSGGYNEQFF
>-|TRBV4-3|TRBJ1-1|-
TGCGCCAGCAGCCACCCCCTGGGGGGGGCTTTCTTT
CASSHPLGGAFF
>-|TRBV20-1|TRBJ2-1|-
TGCAGTGCCCTAGTACTCAATGAGCAGTTCTTC
CSALVLNEQFF
>-|TRBV27|TRBJ2-5|TRBD2
TGTGCCAGCAGTCGGACTAGCGGGGGCCTTCAAGAGACCCAGTACTTC
CASSRTSGGLQETQYF
>-|TRBV27|TRBJ1-6|-
TGTGCCACCCTCCCCACAGTGACGAGTAATTCACCCCTCCACTTT
CATLPTVTSNSPLHF
>once|TRBV6-6|TRBJ1-2|TRBD1
TGTGCCAGCAGTTACTCGGACAGGACTGGCTACACCTTC
CASSYSDRTGYTF
>-|TRBV2|TRBJ1-6|-
TGTGCCAGCAGTCCGGGGAGTCCGAATTCACCCCTCCACTTT
CASSPGSPNSPLHF
>once|TRBV9|TRBJ1-5|-
TGTGCCAGCAGCCCATACTCGGGACCGGGGGATCAGCCCCAGCATTTT
CASSPYSGPGDQPQHF
>once|TRBV4-3|TRBJ1-2|-
TGCGCCAGCAGCCAAGACAGCTATGGCTACACCTTC
CASSQDSYGYTF
>-|TRBV6-5|TRBJ1-2|-
TGTGCCAGCAGTCAGGGTAACTATGGCTACACCTTC
CASSQGNYGYTF
>-|TRBV11-2|TRBJ2-7|-
TGTGCCAGCAGCCCCGGGGTAGGGCTATACGAGCAGTACTTC
CASSPGVGLYEQYF
>few|TRBV27|TRBJ2-6|TRBD1
TGTGCCAGCAGTATGACAGGGTCCCACTCTGGGGCCAACGTCCTGACTTTC
CASSMTGSHSGANVLTF
>-|TRBV6-1|TRBJ2-1|-
TGTGCCAGCAGTTTACAGGTTTACAATGAGCAGTTCTTC
CASSLQVYNEQFF
>-|TRBV9|TRBJ1-2|-
TGTGCCAGCAGCGACCAGGTTGTCGGTGGCTACACCTTC
CASSDQVVGGYTF
>-|TRBV5-1|TRBJ2-1|TRBD2
TGCGCCAGCAGTCTAGCGGGGTCCTACAATGAGCAGTTCTTC
CASSLAGSYNEQFF
>few|TRBV5-4|TRBJ2-4|TRBD2
TGTGCCAGCAGCTCCTGGACTAGGCAAAACATTCAGTACTTC
CASSSWTRQNIQYF
>-|TRBV4-1|TRBJ2-3|TRBD2
TGCGCCAGCAGCCCCATAGCGGGGGACACAGATACGCAGTATTTT
CASSPIAGDTDTQYF
>-|TRBV5-4|TRBJ1-4|-
TGTGCCAGCAGCCGCCGGGGTACTAATGAAAAACTGTTTTTT
CASSRRGTNEKLFF
>-|TRBV7-9|TRBJ1-1|TRBD1
TGTGCCAGCAACCCTCCGGGACAGGGATCCACTGAAGCTTTCTTT
CASNPPGQGSTEAFF
>-|TRBV9|TRBJ2-1|TRBD2
TGTGCCAGCAGCTTTTCTTTAGCGGGGGGGCCCTACAATGAGCAGTTCTTC
CASSFSLAGGPYNEQFF
>-|TRBV18|TRBJ1-2|TRBD1
TGTGCCAGCTCACGCTCCGGGACAGCCTATGGCTACACCTTC
CASSRSGTAYGYTF
>-|TRBV28|TRBJ2-5|-
TGTGCCAGCATACCTGGGGGCGTCGAGGCCGAGACCCAGTACTTC
CASIPGGVEAETQYF
>many|TRBV6-1|TRBJ1-5|TRBD1
TGTGCCAGCAGTGGACCGGGACAGGGAAATCAGCCCCAGCATTTT
CASSGPGQGNQPQHF
>-|TRBV6-1|TRBJ2-4|-
TGTGCCAGCAGCCTACTCCCTCAGGGGAACATTCAGTACTTC
CASSLLPQGNIQYF
>-|TRBV6-1|TRBJ1-1|TRBD1
TGTGCCAGCAGTGGGGGACAGGGGTACACTGAAGCTTTCTTT
CASSGGQGYTEAFF
>-|TRBV7-3|TRBJ2-3|-
TGTGCCAGCAGCTTAGGGCTCACAGATACGCAGTATTTT
CASSLGLTDTQYF
>-|TRBV30|TRBJ1-4|TRBD1
TGTGCCTGGGGGCCAGGGGGGCCTAATGAAAAACTGTTTTTT
CAWGPGGPNEKLFF
>-|TRBV19|TRBJ1-5|-
TGTGCCAGTAGTATACGAGTTAGCAATCAGCCCCAGCATTTT
CASSIRVSNQPQHF
>-|TRBV6-1|TRBJ1-2|-
TGTGCCAGCAGTAAAAGCGGGGCGGACTTATATGGCTACACCTTC
CASSKSGADLYGYTF
>-|TRBV7-2|TRBJ1-2|-
TGTGCCAGCAGCTTAGCCGCAGCGGCTAGGTATGGCTACACCTTC
CASSLAAAARYGYTF
>-|TRBV6-1|TRBJ1-3|TRBD1
TGTGCCAGCAGTGAAGCTAGGCAGGGGGCCGGAAACACCATATATTTT
CASSEARQGAGNTIYF
>-|TRBV7-2|TRBJ2-7|-
TGTGCCAGCAGCTTAGATCGAGGCCCCTACGAGCAGTACTTC
CASSLDRGPYEQYF
>-|TRBV7-9|TRBJ2-7|TRBD1
TGTTCCAGCAGCTTTATTCTGACAGGGGGGACTTACGAGCAGTACTTC
CSSSFILTGGTYEQYF
>-|TRBV30|TRBJ2-1|-
TGTGCCTGGAGTACGAATCAGGGGCCGGGCAACGAGCAGTTCTTC
CAWSTNQGPGNEQFF
>once|TRBV18|TRBJ2-7|-
TGTGCCAGCTCACCCCAGATCTCACGGGATGCCTACGAGCAGTACTTC
CASSPQISRDAYEQYF